The clone carrying this T cell receptor beta chain was seen many times. The antigen remains undetermined. The entry originates in a study of glioma-infiltrating T cells. Study-wide findings and caveats: Gliomas, especially low-grade, showed above-expected tissue-blood divergence; non-neoplastic patients showed below.

V lost 7 bases, J lost 0 bases, and 6 bases stayed unmatched. Germline V lookup: CDR1 SNHLY, CDR2 FYNNEI. CDR3 length: 16 residues. Amplification of TCR alpha and beta CDR3 regions from RNA used iRepertoire nested multiplex PCR. Input was roughly 85-450 ng of tissue mRNA or PBMC total RNA. MiXCR, applied by TCRdb to the multiplex PCR reads, yields one record per CDR3 protein. The profile shows tens of thousands of distinct CDR3 sequences, roughly 39% of them singletons. The receptor was derived from a human donor with low-grade glioma or glioblastoma, undergoing nonglioma brain surgery, or in good health (not recorded which). The material sequenced was glioma tissue, nonneoplastic brain tissue, or PBMCs (not recorded which). This chain connects TRBV2 to TRBJ2-6; 7 nucleotides line up with TRBD1. The chain's CDR3 is CASKGQARSGANVLTF. Here the CDR3 DNA reads TGTGCCAGCAAAGGACAGGCTCGCTCTGGGGCCAACGTCCTGACTTTC.